This T cell receptor (beta chain) emerged from a study of shared clonotypes between healthy human individuals. Study-level findings and limits: Depth of sequencing was expected to influence donor clonotype sharing. A few donors held about 4.5% of naive CD4 clonotypes in common.

Profiled with immunoSEQ multiplex PCR; TCRdb holds only in-frame clones, not every one. The table records roughly 2,300,000 clones, around 92% of them present only once. Details on this clone: What it recognizes is unknown.

Germline-derived CDR1 and CDR2 are SGHNT and YYREEE (reference sequence). The CDR3 is 16 amino acids. Trimming stripped 2 bases from V and 0 bases from J, with 12 bases between. The rearrangement joins TRBV5-4 to TRBJ2-1, with D possibly TRBD2 on 6 matching bases. The specimen was naive CD4+ T cells from PBMCs. As for subset: CD45RA+ positively selected. The receptor was isolated from a man between 18 and 35 years old in good health. Some clones in this sample may be carry-over from other donors' samples. In DNA, the CDR3 is TGTGCCAGCAGCTTTAGCGGCCCGAGCTCCTACAATGAGCAGTTCTTC. It translates to CASSFSGPSSYNEQFF. The full variable domain, its missing parts supplied by reference TRBV5-4 and TRBJ2-1, is ETGVTQSPTHLIKTRGQQVTLRCSSQSGHNTVSWYQQALGQGPQFIFQYYREEENGRGNFPPRFSGLQFPNYSSELNVNALELDDSALYLCASSFSGPSSYNEQFFGPGTRLTVL.